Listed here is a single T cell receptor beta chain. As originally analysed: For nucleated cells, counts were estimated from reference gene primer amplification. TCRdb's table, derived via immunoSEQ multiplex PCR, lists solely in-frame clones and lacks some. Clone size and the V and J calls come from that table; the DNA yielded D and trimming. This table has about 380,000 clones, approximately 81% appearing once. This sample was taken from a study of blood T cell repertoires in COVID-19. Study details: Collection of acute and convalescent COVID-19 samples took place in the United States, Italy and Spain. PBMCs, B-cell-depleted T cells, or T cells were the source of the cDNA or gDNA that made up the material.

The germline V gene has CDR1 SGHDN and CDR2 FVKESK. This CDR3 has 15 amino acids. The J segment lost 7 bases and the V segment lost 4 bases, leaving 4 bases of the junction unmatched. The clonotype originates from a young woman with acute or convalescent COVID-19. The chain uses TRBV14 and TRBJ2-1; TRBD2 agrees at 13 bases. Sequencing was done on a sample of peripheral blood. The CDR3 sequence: CASSRWTSGRNEQFF. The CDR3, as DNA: TGTGCCAGCAGCCGCTGGACTAGCGGGAGAAATGAGCAGTTCTTC.